Listed here are 9 T cell receptor beta chains from one sample, sequenced in a study of blood T cell repertoires in COVID-19. Produced via immunoSEQ multiplex PCR; TCRdb's table is partial and in-frame only. The sample yields about 20,000 clones, less than 95% seen once. Sequencing input: peripheral blood. Receptor source: a human donor in a cohort sampled during active COVID-19.

V usage is TRBV9 and J usage is TRBJ1-4, with 7 nucleotides matching TRBD1. After removal of 3 bases from V and 7 bases from J, the junction contained 6 bases not matched to a gene. This CDR3 is 14 amino acids long. CDR1 and CDR2 (germline): SGDLS, YYNGEE. For the CDR3, the DNA is TGTGCCAGCAGCGAGGGACAGACAACTGAAAAACTGTTTTTT. Amino acid sequence: CASSEGQTTEKLFF.

The table lists this clone with a count of one. The chain is built from TRBV6-5 and TRBJ1-5; the D gene is possibly TRBD1 (6 bases). CDR3 length: 15 amino acids. CDR1 and CDR2 (germline): MNHEY, SVGAGI. Trimming cost V 0 bases and J 2 bases, with 8 bases left between them. The DNA for the CDR3 is TGTGCCAGCAGTTACTCGAACAGGGGCAATCAGCCCCAGCATTTT. Translating it yields CASSYSNRGNQPQHF.

The V call is TRBV7-2, the J call TRBJ2-1, with D perhaps matching TRBD2 (6 bases). CDR3 length: 15 amino acids. From germline, CDR1 is SGHTA and CDR2 FQGNSA. V lost 4 bases and J lost 1, with 11 bases in between. CDR3 nucleotide sequence: TGTGCCAGCAGCTCTCGGACTACTTCCTACAATGAGCAGTTCTTC. This translates into CASSSRTTSYNEQFF.

V and J are TRBV10-3 and TRBJ2-5, with D perhaps matching TRBD1 (5 bases). V was trimmed by 0 bases and J by 2 bases, leaving 10 bases between them. The CDR3 runs to 15 residues. The germline CDR1 and CDR2 sequences are ENHRY and SYGVKD. The CDR3: CAISESMGQQETQYF. In DNA form, the CDR3 reads TGTGCCATCAGTGAGTCGATGGGGCAGCAAGAGACCCAGTACTTC.

This chain connects TRBV9 to TRBJ2-1; D is unresolved. This CDR3 has 15 residues. Deletions cut 4 bases from V and 4 bases from J, with 15 bases between. From germline, CDR1 is SGDLS and CDR2 YYNGEE. DNA for the CDR3: TGTGCCAGCAGCACATCCCCCGTCGGGTACAATGAGCAGTTCTTC. Translating gives CASSTSPVGYNEQFF.

This chain joins TRBV30 and TRBJ1-5, with D tentatively TRBD1 (5 bases). There are 16 residues in the CDR3. CDR1 is GTSNPN, CDR2 SVGIG, per germline (reference sequence). Trimming pared 2 bases from V and 7 bases from J, leaving 21 bases between. The CDR3 region has the DNA TGTGCCTGGAGTTCCCCGGCGGCGGCGGGGGTCCAGCCCCAGCATTTT. It encodes CAWSSPAAAGVQPQHF.

The chain has TRBV3-1 (or the pseudogene TRBV3-2) and TRBJ1-6, with TRBD1 matching over 7 bases. Germline V gene lookup returns CDR1 LGHDT and CDR2 YNNKEL (reference sequence). J gave up 1 base and V 3 bases, and 0 bases lay outside the gene matches. CDR3 length: 15 residues. The CDR3 coding sequence is TGTGCCAGCAGCCAGGGACAGTCCTATAATTCACCCCTCCACTTT. It encodes CASSQGQSYNSPLHF.

V and J are TRBV2 and TRBJ1-4; D gene ambiguous. The CDR3 is made up of 15 amino acids. Germline V gene sequence: CDR1 SNHLY, CDR2 FYNNEI. V was clipped by 6 bases and J by 5 bases, with 16 bases between them. The CDR3 reads CASSPTAGANEKLFF. CDR3 bases: TGTGCCAGCAGCCCCACGGCGGGTGCGAATGAAAAACTGTTTTTT.

This rearrangement joins TRBV21-1 to TRBJ2-7; TRBD1, the table's D call, was not compared with the DNA. TRBV21-1 has pseudogene status. This CDR3 is 16 amino acids long. CDR3 bases: TGTGCCAGCAGCACCTCCGGGACAGCAATGGGCTACGAGCAGTACTTC. Protein product: CASSTSGTAMGYEQYF.